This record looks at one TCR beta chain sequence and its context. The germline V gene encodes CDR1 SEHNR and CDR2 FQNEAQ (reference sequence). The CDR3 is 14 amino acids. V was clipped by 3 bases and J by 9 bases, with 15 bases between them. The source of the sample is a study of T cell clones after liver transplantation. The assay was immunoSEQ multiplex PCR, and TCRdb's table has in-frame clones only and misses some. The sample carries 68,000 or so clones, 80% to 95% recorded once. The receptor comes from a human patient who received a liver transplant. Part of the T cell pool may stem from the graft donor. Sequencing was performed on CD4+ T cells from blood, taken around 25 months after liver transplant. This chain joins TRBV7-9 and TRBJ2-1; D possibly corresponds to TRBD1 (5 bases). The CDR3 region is CASSLSGAPAEQFF. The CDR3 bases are TGTGCCAGCAGCTTGAGTGGGGCCCCAGCTGAGCAGTTCTTC.